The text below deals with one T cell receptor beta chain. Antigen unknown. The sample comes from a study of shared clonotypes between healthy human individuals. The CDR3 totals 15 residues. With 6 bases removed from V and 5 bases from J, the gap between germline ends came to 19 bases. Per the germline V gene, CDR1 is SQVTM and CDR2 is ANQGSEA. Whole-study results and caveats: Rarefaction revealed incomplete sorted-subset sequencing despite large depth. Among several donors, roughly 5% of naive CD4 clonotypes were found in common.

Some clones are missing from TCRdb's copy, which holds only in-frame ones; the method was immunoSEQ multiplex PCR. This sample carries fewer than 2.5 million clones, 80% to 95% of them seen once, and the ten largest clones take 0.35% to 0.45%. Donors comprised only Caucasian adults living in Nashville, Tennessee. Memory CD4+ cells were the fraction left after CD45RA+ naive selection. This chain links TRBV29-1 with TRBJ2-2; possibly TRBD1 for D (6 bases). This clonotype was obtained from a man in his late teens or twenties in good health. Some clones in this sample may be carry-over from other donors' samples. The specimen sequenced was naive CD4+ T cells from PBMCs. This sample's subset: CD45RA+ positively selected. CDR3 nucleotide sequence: TGCAGCGTCGGACCAGGGGCCGTTGGAACCGGGGAGCTGTTTTTT. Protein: CSVGPGAVGTGELFF.